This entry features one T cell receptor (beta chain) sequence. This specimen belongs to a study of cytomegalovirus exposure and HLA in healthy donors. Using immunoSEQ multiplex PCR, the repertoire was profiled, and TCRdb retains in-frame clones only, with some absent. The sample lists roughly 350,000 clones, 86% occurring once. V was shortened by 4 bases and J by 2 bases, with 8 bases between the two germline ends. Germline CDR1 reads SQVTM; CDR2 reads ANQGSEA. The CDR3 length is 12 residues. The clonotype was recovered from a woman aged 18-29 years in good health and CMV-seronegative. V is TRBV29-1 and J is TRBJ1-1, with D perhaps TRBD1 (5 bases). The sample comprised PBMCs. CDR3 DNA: TGCAGCGTTGCCGGGGGAAACACTGAAGCTTTCTTT. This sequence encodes CSVAGGNTEAFF.